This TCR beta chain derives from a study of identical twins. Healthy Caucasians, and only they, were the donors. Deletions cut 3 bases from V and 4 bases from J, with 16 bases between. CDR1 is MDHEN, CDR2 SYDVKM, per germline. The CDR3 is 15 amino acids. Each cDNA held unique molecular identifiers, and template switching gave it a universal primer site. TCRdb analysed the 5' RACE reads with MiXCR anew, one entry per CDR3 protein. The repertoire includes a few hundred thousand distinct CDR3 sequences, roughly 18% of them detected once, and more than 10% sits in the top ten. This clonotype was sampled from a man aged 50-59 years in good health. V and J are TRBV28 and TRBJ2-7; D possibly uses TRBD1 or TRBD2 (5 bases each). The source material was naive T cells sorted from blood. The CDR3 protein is CASSLMGAKGYEQYF. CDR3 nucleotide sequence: TGTGCCAGCAGTTTGATGGGAGCTAAGGGGTACGAGCAGTACTTC.